This TCR beta chain comes out of a study of cytomegalovirus exposure and HLA in healthy donors. Researchers ran the PCR with 60 Vbeta and 13 Jbeta primers. The repertoire was sequenced with immunoSEQ multiplex PCR; TCRdb's copy has only in-frame clones and lacks some. The table lists roughly 160,000 clones, more than 80% of them singletons, with around 7.7% in the top ten. As to this clone: Its target is not known.

Trimming removed 5 bases at V and 4 bases at J, with 20 bases between. CDR1 is MGHRA and CDR2 is YSYEKL in the germline V gene. The CDR3 extends over 17 amino acids. Points from the study as a whole: Among TCR beta chains, those listed as cytomegalovirus-associated numbered some 160. Previously analyzed data showed that most TCR beta V segments were productive at a frequency of about 90% or about 30%.

V usage is TRBV4-1 and J usage is TRBJ2-2, with D maybe TRBD1 (6 bases). This clonotype was obtained from a woman aged 25 to 39 in good health and CMV-seropositive. The sample consisted of PBMCs. The DNA for the CDR3 is TGCGCCAGCAGCACCCGATACAGGGTGGTAGGCACCGGGGAGCTGTTTTTT. Translation: CASSTRYRVVGTGELFF.